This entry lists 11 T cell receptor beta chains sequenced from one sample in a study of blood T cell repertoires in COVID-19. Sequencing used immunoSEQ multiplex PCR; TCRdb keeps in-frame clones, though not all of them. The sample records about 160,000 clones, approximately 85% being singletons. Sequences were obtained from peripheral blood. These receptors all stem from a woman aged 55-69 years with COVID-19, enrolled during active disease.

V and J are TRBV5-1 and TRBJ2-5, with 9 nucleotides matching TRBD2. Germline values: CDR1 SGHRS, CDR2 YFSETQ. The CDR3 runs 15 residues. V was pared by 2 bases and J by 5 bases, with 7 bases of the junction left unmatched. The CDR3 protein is CASSFAGGPGETQYF. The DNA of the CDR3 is TGCGCCAGCAGCTTTGCGGGGGGGCCGGGGGAGACCCAGTACTTC.

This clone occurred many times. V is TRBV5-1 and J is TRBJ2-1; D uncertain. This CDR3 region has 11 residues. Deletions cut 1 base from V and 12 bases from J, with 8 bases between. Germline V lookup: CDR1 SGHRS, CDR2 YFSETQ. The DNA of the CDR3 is TGCGCCAGCAGCTTGATGGAGATGCAGTTCTTC. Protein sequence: CASSLMEMQFF.

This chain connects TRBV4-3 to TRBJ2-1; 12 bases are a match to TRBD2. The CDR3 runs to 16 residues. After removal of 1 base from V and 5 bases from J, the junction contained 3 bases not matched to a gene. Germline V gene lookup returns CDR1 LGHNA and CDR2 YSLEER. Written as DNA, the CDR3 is TGCGCCAGCAGCCAAGGGGGACTAGCGGGCCACAATGAGCAGTTCTTC. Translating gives CASSQGGLAGHNEQFF.

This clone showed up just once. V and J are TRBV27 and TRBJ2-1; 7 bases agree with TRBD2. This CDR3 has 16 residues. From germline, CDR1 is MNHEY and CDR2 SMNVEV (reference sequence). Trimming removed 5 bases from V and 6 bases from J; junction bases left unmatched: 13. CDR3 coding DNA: TGTGCCAGCAGTCCTACGGGACTACCCGTCATCAATGAGCAGTTCTTC. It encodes CASSPTGLPVINEQFF.

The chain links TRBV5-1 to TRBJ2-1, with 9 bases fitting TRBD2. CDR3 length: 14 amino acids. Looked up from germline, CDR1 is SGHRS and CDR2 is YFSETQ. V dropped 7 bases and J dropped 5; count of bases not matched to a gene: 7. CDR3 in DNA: TGCGCCAGCCGAACTAGCGGGTCTAACAATGAGCAGTTCTTC. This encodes CASRTSGSNNEQFF.

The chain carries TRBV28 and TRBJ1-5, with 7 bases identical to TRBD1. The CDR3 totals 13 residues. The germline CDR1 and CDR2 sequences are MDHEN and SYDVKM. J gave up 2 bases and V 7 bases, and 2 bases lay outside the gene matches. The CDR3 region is CASIDRGNQPQHF. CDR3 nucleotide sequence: TGTGCCAGCATAGACAGGGGCAATCAGCCCCAGCATTTT.

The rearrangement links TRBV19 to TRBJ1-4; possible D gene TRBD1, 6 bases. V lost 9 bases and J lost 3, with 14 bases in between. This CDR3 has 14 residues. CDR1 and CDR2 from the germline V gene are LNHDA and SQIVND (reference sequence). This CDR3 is CASRQQGANEKLFF. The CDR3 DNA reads TGTGCCAGCCGTCAACAGGGTGCTAATGAAAAACTGTTTTTT.

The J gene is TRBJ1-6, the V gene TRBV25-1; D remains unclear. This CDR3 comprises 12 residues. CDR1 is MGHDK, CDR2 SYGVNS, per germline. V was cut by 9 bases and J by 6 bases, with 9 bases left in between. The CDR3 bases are TGTGCCAGTGGGCGGGGTAATTCACCCCTCCACTTT. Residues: CASGRGNSPLHF.

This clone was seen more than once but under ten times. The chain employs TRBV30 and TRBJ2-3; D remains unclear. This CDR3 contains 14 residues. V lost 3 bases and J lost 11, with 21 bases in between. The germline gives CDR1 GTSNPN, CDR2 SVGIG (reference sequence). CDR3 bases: TGTGCCTGGAGAGCCGACTCGCTTGTTTCAAAGCAGTATTTT. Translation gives CAWRADSLVSKQYF.

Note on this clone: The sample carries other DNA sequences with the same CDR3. The CDR3 sequence: CASSLDGTGTYEQYV. In DNA form, the CDR3 reads TGCGCCAGCAGCTTGGACGGGACAGGGACCTACGAGCAGTACGTC. V and J are TRBV5-1 and TRBJ2-7; 9 bases fit TRBD1. CDR1 is SGHRS, CDR2 YFSETQ, per germline. Trimming cost V 0 bases and J 2 bases; bases outside gene matches: 3. The CDR3 has 15 residues.

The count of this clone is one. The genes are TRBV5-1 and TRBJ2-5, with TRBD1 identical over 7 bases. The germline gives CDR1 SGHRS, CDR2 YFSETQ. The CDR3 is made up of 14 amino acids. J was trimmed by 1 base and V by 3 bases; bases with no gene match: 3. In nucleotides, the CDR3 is TGCGCCAGCAGCTGGGGACAGACCCAAGAGACCCAGTACTTC. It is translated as CASSWGQTQETQYF.